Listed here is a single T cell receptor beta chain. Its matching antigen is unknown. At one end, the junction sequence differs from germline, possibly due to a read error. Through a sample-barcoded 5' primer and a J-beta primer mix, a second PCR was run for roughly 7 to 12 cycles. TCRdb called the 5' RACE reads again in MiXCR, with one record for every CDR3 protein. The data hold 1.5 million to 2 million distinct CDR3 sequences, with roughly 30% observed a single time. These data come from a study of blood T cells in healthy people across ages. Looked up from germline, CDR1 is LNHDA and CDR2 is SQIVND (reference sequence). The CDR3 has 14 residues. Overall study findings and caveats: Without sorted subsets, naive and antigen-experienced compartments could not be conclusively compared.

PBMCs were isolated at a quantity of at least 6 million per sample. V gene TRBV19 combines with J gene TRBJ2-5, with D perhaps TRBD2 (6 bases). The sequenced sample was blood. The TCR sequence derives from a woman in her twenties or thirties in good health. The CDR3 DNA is TGCGCCAGTAGTATAGATGGAGGGCAAGAGACCCAGTACTTC. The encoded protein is CASSIDGGQETQYF.